This T cell receptor beta chain came from a study of CD8 T cells in Susac syndrome. V lost 5 bases and J 4 bases, leaving 12 bases between the germline ends. The CDR3 is 13 amino acids. Overall study results and limits: It was acknowledged in the study that the number of individuals who were included in its TCR sequencing and HLA analysis was relatively small.

Reverse transcription of about 0.5 to 1 ug RNA used random hexamers. TCRdb ran MiXCR on the immunoSEQ multiplex PCR reads and lists one entry per CDR3 protein. The data hold roughly 130,000 distinct CDR3 sequences, with over 90% observed a single time. About this clonotype itself: Its antigen is as yet unknown.

Material: CD4+ T cells from PBMCs. The rearrangement uses TRBV12-3 or TRBV12-4 and TRBJ2-7, with a weak D call TRBD1 (5 bases). The TCR comes from a human donor in good health. CDR3 DNA: TGTGCCAGCAGTCTTAGACAGACATACGAGCAGTACTTC. Protein product: CASSLRQTYEQYF.